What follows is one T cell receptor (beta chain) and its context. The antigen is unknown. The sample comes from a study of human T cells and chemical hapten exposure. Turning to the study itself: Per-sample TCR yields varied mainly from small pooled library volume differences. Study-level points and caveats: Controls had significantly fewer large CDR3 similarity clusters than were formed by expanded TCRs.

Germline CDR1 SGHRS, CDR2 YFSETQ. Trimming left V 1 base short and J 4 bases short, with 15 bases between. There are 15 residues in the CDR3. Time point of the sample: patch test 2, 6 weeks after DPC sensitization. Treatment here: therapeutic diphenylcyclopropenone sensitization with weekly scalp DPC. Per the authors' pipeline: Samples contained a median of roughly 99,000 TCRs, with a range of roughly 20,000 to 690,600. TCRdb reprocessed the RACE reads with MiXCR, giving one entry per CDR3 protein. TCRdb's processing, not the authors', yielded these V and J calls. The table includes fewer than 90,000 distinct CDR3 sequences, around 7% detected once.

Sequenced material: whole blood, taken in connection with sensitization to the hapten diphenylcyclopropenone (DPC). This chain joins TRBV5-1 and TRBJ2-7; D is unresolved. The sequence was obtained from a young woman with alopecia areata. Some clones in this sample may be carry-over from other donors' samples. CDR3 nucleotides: TGCGCCAGCAGCTTGACGGCGGCTAGTGGGTACGAGCAGTACTTC. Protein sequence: CASSLTAASGYEQYF. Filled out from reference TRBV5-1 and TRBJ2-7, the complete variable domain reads KAGVTQTPRYLIKTRGQQVTLSCSPISGHRSVSWYQQTPGQGLQFLFEYFSETQRNKGNFPGRFSGRQFSNSRSEMNVSTLELGDSALYLCASSLTAASGYEQYFGPGTRLTVT.